This T cell receptor (beta chain) was sequenced in a study of technical replicates of blood from several donors. V was shortened by 5 bases and J by 5 bases, with 10 bases between the two germline ends. There are 13 residues in the CDR3. The V gene's germline CDR1 is SGHVS and CDR2 FQNEAQ. Here immunoSEQ multiplex PCR was the method, and the copy in TCRdb shows in-frame clones only, minus some. The data show 75,000 to 95,000 clones, with roughly 94% seen just once and 0.25% held by the top ten. The material sequenced was T cells isolated from PBMCs. V gene TRBV7-8 combines with J gene TRBJ1-5; D possibly corresponds to TRBD1 (6 bases). This clonotype was sampled from a human donor in good health. CDR3 region: CASSPQGHQPQHF. In DNA, the CDR3 is TGTGCCAGCAGCCCACAGGGCCATCAGCCCCAGCATTTT. The variable domain in full, with the rest retrieved from reference TRBV7-8 and TRBJ1-5, is GAGVSQSPRYKVAKRGQDVALRCDPISGHVSLFWYQQALGQGPEFLTYFQNEAQLDKSGLPSDRFFAERPEGSVSTLKIQRTQQEDSAVYLCASSPQGHQPQHFGDGTRLSIL.